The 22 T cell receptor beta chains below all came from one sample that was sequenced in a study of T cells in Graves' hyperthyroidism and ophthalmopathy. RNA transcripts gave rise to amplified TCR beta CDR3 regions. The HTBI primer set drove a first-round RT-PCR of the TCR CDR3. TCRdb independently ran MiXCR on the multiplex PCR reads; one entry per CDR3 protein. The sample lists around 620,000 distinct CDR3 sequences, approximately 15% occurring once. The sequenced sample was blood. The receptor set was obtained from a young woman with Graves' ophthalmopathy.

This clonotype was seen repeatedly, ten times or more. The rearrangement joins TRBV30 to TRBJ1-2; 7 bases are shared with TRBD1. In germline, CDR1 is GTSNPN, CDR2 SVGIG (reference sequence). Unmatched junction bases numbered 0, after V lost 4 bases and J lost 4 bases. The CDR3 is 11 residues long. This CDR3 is CAWTGGYGYTF. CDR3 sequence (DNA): TGTGCCTGGACAGGGGGCTATGGCTACACCTTC.

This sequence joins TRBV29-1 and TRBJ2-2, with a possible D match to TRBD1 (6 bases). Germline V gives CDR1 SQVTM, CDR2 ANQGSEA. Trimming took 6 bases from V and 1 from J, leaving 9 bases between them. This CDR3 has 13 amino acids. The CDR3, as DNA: TGCAGCGTCGAGGGGGTGAACACCGGGGAGCTGTTTTTT. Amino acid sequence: CSVEGVNTGELFF.

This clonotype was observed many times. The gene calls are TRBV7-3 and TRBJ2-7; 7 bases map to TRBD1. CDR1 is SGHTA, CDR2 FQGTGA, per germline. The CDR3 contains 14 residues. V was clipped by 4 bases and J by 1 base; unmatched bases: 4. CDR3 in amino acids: CASSSTTGSYEQYF. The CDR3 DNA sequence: TGTGCCAGCAGCTCGACGACAGGGTCCTACGAGCAGTACTTC.

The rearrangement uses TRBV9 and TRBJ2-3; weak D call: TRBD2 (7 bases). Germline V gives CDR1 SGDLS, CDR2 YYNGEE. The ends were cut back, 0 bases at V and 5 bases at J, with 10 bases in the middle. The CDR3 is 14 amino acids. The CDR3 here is CASSVEGGVDTQYF. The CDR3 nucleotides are TGTGCCAGCAGCGTAGAGGGGGGGGTAGATACGCAGTATTTT.

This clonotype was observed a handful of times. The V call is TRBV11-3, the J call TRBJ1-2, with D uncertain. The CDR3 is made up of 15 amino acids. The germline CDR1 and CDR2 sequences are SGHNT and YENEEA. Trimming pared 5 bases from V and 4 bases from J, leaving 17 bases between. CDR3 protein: CASSGPERDPYGYTF. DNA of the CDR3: TGTGCCAGCAGCGGACCCGAGCGGGATCCCTATGGCTACACCTTC.

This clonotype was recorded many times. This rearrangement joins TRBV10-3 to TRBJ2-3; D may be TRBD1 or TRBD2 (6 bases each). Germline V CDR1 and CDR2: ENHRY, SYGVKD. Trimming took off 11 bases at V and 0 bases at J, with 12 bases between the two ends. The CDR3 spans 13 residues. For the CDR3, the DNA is TGTGCCGTCCTAGGGGGGAGCACAGATACGCAGTATTTT. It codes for CAVLGGSTDTQYF.

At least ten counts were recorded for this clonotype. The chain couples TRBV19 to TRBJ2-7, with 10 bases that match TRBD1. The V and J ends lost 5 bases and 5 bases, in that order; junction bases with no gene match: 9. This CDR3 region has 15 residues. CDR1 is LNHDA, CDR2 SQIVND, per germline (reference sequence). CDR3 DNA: TGTGCCAGTAGTCGACCTGACAGGGGGCGCGACGAGCAGTACTTC. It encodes CASSRPDRGRDEQYF.

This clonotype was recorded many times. The CDR3 loop reads CSAPRGIGGETQYF. The CDR3, as DNA: TGCAGTGCCCCCCGGGGAATAGGTGGAGAGACCCAGTACTTC. V usage is TRBV20-1 and J usage is TRBJ2-5; D is possibly TRBD2 (5 bases). V was trimmed by 6 bases and J by 4 bases, leaving 18 bases between them. The CDR3 is 14 residues long. Germline CDR1 reads DFQATT; CDR2 reads SNEGSKA (reference sequence).

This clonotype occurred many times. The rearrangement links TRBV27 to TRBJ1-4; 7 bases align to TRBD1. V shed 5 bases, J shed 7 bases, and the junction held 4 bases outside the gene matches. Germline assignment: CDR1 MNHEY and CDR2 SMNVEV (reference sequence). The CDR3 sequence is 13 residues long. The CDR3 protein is CASSTGTAEKLFF. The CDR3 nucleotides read TGTGCCAGCAGTACCGGGACAGCTGAAAAACTGTTTTTT.

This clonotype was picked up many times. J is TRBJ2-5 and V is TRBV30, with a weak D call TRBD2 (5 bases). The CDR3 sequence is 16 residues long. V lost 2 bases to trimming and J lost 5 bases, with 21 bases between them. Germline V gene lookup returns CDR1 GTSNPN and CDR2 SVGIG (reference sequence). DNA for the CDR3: TGTGCCTGGAGTTACACCTCCGACCCCGGCGGGGAGACCCAGTACTTC. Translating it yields CAWSYTSDPGGETQYF.

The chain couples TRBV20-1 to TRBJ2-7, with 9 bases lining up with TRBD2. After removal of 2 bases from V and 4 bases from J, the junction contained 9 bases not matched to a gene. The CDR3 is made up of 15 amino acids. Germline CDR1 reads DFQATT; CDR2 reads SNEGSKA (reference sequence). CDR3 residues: CSARSVAGDGYEQYF. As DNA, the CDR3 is TGCAGTGCTAGATCCGTAGCGGGAGACGGGTACGAGCAGTACTTC.

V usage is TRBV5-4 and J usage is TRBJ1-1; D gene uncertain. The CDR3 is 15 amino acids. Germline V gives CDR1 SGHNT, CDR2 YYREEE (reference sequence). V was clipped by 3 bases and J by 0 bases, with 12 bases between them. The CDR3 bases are TGTGCCAGCAGCTGGCAGACACCAATGAACACTGAAGCTTTCTTT. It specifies CASSWQTPMNTEAFF.

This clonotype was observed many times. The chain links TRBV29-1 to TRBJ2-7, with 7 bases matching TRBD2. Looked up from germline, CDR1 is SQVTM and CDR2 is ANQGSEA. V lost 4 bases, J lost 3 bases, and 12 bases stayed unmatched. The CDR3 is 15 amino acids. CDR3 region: CSVVGLEGSYYEQYF. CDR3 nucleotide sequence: TGCAGCGTTGTCGGACTAGAGGGCTCCTACTACGAGCAGTACTTC.

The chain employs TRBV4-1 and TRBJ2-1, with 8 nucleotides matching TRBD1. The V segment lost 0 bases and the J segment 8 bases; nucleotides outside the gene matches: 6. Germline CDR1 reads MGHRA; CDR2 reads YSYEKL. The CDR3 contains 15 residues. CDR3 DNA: TGCGCCAGCAGCCAAGATCAACAGGGGGTATATGAGCAGTTCTTC. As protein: CASSQDQQGVYEQFF.

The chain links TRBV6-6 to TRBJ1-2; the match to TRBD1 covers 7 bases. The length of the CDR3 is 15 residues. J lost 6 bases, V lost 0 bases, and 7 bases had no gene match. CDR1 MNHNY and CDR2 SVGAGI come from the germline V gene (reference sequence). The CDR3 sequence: CASSYSWEGAHGYTF. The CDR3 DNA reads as TGTGCCAGCAGTTACTCATGGGAGGGGGCGCATGGCTACACCTTC.

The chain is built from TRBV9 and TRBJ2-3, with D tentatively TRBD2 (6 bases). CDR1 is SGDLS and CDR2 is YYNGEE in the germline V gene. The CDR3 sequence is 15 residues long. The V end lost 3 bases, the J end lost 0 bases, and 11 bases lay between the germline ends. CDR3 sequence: CASSEDGTSTDTQYF. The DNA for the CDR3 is TGTGCCAGCAGCGAGGACGGGACTAGCACAGATACGCAGTATTTT.

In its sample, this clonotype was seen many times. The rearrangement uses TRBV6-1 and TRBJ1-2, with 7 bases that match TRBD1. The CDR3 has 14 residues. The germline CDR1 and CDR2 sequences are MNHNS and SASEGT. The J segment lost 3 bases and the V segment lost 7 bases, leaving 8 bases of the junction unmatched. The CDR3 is CASTLTGNDYGYTF. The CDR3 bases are TGTGCCAGCACCTTGACAGGGAATGACTATGGCTACACCTTC.

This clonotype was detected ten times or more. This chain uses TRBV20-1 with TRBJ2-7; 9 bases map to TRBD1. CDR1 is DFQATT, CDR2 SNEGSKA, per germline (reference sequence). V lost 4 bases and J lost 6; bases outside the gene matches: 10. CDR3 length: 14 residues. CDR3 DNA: TGCAGTGCTAACCCCCGGGGACAGGGAGCCGAGCAGTACTTC. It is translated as CSANPRGQGAEQYF.

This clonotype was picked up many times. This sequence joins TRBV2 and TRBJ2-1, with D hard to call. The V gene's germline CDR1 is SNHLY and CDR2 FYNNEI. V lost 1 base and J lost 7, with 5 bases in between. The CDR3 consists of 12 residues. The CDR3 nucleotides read TGTGCCAGCAGTGAAGATTGGAATGAGCAGTTCTTC. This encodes CASSEDWNEQFF. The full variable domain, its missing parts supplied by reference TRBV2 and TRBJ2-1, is EPEVTQTPSHQVTQMGQEVILRCVPISNHLYFYWYRQILGQKVEFLVSFYNNEISEKSEIFDDQFSVERPDGSNFTLKIRSTKLEDSAMYFCASSEDWNEQFFGPGTRLTVL.

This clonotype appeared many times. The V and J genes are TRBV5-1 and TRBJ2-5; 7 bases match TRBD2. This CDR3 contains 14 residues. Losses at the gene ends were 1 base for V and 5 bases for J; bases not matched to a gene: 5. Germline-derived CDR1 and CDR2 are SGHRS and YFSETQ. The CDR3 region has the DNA TGCGCCAGCAGCTTGTTTGCGGGAGCGGAGACCCAGTACTTC. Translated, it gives CASSLFAGAETQYF.

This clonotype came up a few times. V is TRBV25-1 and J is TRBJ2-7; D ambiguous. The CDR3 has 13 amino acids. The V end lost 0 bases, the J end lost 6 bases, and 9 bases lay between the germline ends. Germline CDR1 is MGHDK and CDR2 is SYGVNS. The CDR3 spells CASSEYAASEQYF. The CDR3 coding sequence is TGTGCCAGCAGTGAATACGCCGCCTCCGAGCAGTACTTC.

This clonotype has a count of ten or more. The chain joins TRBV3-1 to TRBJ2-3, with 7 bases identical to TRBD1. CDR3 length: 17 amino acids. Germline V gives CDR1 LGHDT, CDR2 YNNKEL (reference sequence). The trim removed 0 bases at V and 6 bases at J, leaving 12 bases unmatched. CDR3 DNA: TGTGCCAGCAGCCAAGAGTCGGCCCACAGGGGATCTGATACGCAGTATTTT. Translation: CASSQESAHRGSDTQYF.